Sequencing of this TCR beta chain was carried out in a study of T cells in Graves' hyperthyroidism and ophthalmopathy. Study-level points and caveats: Among clonotypes expanded in thyroid above 0.001, most were also found in blood.

TCR beta CDR3 sequences were amplified from RNA transcripts. First-round RT-PCR of the TCR CDR3 relied on the HTBI primer set. TCRdb used MiXCR to reprocess the multiplex PCR reads, holding one entry per CDR3 protein. The sample consists of 700,000 or so distinct CDR3 sequences, about 17% of them appearing once. Details on this clonotype: Its antigen remains unknown.

Investigators excluded patients with uncontrolled infection, other autoimmune disease, pregnancy or lactation. Diagnoses were established using clinical symptoms, serum thyroxine and TRAb, thyroid ultrasound and orbital computed tomography. This TCR was sampled from a man younger than 35 with Graves' hyperthyroidism. Sequencing was performed on blood.

CDR3: CASSLGAKGPPGNTIYF. Written as DNA, the CDR3 is TGTGCCAGCAGCTTAGGGGCGAAGGGCCCACCTGGAAACACCATATATTTT. V is TRBV7-6 and J is TRBJ1-3; D gene unclear. V was trimmed by 1 base and J by 2 bases, leaving 15 bases between them. Germline assignment: CDR1 SGHVS and CDR2 FNYEAQ. The CDR3 extends over 17 amino acids.